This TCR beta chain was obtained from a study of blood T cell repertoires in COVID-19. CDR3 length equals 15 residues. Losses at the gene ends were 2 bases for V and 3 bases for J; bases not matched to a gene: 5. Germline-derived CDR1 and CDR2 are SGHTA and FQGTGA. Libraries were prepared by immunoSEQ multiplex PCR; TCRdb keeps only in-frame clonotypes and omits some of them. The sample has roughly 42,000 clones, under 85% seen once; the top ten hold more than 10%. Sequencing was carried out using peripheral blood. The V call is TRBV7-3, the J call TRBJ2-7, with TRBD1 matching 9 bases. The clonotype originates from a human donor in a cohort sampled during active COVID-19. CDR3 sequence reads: CASSLGGQGGYEQYF. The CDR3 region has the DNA TGTGCCAGCAGCTTAGGGGGACAGGGAGGCTACGAGCAGTACTTC.